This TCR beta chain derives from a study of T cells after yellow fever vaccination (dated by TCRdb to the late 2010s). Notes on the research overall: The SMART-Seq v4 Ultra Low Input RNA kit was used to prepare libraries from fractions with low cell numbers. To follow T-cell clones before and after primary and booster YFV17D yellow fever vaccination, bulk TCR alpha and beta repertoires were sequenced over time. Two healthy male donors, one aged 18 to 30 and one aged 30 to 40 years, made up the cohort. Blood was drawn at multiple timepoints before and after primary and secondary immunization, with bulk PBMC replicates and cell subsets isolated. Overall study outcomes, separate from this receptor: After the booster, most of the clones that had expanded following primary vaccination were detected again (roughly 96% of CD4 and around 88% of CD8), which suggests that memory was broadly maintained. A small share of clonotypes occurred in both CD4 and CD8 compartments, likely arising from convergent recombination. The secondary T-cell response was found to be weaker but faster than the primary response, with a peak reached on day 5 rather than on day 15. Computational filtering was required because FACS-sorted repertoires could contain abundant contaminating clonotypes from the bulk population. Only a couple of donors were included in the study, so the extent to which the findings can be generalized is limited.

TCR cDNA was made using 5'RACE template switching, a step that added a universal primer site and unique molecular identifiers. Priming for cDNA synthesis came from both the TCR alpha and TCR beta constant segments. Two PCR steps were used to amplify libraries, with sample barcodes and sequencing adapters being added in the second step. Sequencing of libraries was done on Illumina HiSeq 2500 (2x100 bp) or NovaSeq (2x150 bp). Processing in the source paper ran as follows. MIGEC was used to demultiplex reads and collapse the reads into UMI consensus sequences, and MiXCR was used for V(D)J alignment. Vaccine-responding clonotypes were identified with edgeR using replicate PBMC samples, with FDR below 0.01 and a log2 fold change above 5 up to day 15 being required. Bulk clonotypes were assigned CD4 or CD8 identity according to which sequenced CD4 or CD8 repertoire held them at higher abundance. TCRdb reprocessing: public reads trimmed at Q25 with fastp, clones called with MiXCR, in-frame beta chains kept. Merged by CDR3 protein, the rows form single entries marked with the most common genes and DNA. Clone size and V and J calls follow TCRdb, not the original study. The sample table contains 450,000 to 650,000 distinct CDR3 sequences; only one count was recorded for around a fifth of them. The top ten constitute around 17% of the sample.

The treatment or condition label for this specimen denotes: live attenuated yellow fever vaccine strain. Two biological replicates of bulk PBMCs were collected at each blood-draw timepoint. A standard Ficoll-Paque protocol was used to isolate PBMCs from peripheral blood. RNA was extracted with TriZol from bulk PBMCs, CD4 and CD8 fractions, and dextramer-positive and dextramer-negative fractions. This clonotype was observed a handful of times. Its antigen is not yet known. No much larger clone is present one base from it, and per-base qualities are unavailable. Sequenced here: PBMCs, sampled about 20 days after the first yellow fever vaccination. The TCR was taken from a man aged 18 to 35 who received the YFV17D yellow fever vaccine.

The nucleotide sequence reads TGTGCCAGCAGCGGGGTGGGGGGCCGGGAGCAGTTCTTC. Translation gives CASSGVGGREQFF. The chain is made from TRBV7-2 and TRBJ2-1; the D gene could be TRBD1 or TRBD2, each one agreeing over 6 bases. The CDR3 sequence holds 13 residues, the cysteine and phenylalanine included. The only DNA kept is the CDR3, 39 bases in frame from the first base. As encoded in the germline V gene, CDR1 is SGHTA while CDR2 is FQGNSA. Trimming takes 5 bases from V and 10 bases from J, and the germline ends sit 15 bases apart.